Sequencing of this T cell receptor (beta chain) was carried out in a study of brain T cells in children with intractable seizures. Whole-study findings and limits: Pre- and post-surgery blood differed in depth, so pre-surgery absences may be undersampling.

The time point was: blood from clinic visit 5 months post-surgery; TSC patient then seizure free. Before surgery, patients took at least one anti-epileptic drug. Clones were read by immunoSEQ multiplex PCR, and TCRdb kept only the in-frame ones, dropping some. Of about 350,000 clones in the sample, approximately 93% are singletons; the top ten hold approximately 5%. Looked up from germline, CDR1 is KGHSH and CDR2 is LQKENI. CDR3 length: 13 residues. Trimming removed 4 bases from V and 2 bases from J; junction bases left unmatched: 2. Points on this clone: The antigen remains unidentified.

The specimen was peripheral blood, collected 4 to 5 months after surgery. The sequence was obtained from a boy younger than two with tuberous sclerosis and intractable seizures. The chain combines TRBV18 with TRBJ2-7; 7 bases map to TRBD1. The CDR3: CASSQGAPYEQYF. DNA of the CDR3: TGTGCCAGCTCACAGGGGGCACCCTACGAGCAGTACTTC.